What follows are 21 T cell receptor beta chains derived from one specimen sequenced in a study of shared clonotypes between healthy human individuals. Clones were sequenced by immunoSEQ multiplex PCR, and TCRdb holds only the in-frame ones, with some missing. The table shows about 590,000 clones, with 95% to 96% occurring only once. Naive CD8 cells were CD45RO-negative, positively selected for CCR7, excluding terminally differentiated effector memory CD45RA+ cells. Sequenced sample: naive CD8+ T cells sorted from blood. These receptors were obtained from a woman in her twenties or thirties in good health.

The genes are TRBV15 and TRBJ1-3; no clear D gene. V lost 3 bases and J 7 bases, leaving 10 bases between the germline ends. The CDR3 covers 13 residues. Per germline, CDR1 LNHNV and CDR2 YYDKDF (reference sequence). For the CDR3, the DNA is TGTGCCACCAGCAGTGGGGTTGGGAACACCATATATTTT. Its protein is CATSSGVGNTIYF.

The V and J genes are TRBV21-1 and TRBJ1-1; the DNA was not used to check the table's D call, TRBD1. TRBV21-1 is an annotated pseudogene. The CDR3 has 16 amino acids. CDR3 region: CASSPRRDRMNTEAFF. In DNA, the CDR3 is TGTGCCAGCAGCCCCCGCCGGGACAGAATGAACACTGAAGCTTTCTTT.

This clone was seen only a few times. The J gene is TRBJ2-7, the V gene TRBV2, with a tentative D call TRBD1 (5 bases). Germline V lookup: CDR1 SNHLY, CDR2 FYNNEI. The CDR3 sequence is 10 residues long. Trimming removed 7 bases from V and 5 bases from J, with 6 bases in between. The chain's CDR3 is CASTRDEQYF. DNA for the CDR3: TGTGCCAGCACCAGGGACGAGCAGTACTTC. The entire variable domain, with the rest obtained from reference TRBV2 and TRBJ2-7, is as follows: EPEVTQTPSHQVTQMGQEVILRCVPISNHLYFYWYRQILGQKVEFLVSFYNNEISEKSEIFDDQFSVERPDGSNFTLKIRSTKLEDSAMYFCASTRDEQYFGPGTRLTVT.

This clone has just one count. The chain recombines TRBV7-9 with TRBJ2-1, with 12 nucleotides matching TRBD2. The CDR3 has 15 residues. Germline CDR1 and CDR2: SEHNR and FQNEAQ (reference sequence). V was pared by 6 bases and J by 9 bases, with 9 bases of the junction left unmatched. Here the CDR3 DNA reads TGTGCCAGCAGTAAAGGACTAGCGGGACGGGTTGAGCAGTTCTTC. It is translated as CASSKGLAGRVEQFF.

CDR3 DNA: TGTGCCAGCTCACCGAACAGGGGCGCTTCTAACTATGGCTACACCTTC. As protein: CASSPNRGASNYGYTF. The chain joins TRBV18 to TRBJ1-2, with TRBD1 identical over 7 bases. CDR3 size: 16 residues. The junction had 7 bases not matched to a gene; V was cut back by 3 bases and J by 0 bases. Germline V CDR1 and CDR2: KGHSH, LQKENI. Full variable domain (missing parts from reference TRBV18 and TRBJ1-2): NAGVMQNPRHLVRRRGQEARLRCSPMKGHSHVYWYRQLPEEGLKFMVYLQKENIIDESGMPKERFSAEFPKEGPSILRIQQVVRGDSAAYFCASSPNRGASNYGYTFGSGTRLTVV.

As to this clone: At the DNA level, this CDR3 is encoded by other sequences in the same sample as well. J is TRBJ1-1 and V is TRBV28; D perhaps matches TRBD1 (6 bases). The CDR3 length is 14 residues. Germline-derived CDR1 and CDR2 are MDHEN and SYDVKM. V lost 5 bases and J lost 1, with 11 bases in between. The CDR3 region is CASSLPGENTEAFF. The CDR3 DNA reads TGTGCCAGCAGTCTGCCAGGGGAGAACACTGAAGCTTTCTTT.

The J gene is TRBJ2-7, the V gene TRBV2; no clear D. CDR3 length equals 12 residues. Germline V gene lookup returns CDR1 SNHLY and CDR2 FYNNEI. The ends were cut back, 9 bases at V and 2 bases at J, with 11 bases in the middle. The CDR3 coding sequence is TGTGCCAGTTCGCCGTATACCTACGAGCAGTACTTC. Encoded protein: CASSPYTYEQYF.

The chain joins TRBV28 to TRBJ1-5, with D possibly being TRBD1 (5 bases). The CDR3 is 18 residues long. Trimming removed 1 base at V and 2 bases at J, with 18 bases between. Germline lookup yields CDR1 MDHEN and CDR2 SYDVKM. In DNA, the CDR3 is TGTGCCAGCAGTTTATCAGTAGGGGCCGCTAGGCGCAATCAGCCCCAGCATTTT. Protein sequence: CASSLSVGAARRNQPQHF.

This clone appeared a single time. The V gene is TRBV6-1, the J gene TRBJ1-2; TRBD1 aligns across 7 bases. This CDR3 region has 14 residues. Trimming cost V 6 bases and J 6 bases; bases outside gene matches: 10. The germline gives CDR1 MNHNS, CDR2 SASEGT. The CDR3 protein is CASRGIGTDHGYTF. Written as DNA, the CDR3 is TGTGCCAGCAGGGGGATTGGGACAGATCATGGCTACACCTTC.

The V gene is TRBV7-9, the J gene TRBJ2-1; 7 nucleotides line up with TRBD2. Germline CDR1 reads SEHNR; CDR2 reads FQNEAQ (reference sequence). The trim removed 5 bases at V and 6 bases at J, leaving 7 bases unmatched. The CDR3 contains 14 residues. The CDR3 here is CASSRRTSANEQFF. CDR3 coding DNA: TGTGCCAGCAGCCGACGGACTAGTGCCAATGAGCAGTTCTTC.

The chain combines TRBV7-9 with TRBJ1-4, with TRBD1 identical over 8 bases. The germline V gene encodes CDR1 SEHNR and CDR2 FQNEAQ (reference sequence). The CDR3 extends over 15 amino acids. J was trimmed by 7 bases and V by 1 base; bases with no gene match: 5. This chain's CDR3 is CASSLGQGAREKLFF. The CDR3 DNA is TGTGCCAGCAGCTTAGGTCAGGGGGCGCGTGAAAAACTGTTTTTT.

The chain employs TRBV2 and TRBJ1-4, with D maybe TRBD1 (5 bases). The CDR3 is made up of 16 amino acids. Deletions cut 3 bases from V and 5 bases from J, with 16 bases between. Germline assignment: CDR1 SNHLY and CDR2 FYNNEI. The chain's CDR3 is CASSDLGQGGNEKLFF. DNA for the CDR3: TGTGCCAGCAGTGACCTAGGTCAGGGAGGGAATGAAAAACTGTTTTTT. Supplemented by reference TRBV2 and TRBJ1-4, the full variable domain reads EPEVTQTPSHQVTQMGQEVILRCVPISNHLYFYWYRQILGQKVEFLVSFYNNEISEKSEIFDDQFSVERPDGSNFTLKIRSTKLEDSAMYFCASSDLGQGGNEKLFFGSGTQLSVL.

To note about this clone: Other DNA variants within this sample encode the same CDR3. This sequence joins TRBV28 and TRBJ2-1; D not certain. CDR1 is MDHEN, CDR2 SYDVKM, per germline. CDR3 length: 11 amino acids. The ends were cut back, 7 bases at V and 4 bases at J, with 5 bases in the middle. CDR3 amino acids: CASTTYNEQFF. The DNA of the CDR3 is TGTGCCAGCACGACGTACAATGAGCAGTTCTTC.

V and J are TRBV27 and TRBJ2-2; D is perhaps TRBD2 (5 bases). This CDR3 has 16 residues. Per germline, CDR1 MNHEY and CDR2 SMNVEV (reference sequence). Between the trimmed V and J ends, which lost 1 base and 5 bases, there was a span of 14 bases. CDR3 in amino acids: CASSLLLGLGTGELFF. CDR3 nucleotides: TGTGCCAGCAGTTTATTACTAGGTTTAGGAACCGGGGAGCTGTTTTTT.

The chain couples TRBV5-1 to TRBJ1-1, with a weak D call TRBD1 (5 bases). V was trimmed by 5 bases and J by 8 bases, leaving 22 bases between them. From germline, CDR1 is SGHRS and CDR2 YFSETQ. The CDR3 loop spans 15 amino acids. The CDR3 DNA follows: TGCGCCAGCAGTTATACCCGGGACCGGGGTATCGAAGCTTTCTTT. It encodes CASSYTRDRGIEAFF. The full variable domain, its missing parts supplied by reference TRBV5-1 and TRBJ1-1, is KAGVTQTPRYLIKTRGQQVTLSCSPISGHRSVSWYQQTPGQGLQFLFEYFSETQRNKGNFPGRFSGRQFSNSRSEMNVSTLELGDSALYLCASSYTRDRGIEAFFGQGTRLTVV.

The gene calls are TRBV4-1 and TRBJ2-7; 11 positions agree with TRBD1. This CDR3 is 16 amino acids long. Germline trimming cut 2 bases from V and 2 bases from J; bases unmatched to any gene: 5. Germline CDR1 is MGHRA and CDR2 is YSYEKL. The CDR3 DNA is TGCGCCAGCAGCCAAACGTGGGACAGGGGGACCTACGAGCAGTACTTC. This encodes CASSQTWDRGTYEQYF.

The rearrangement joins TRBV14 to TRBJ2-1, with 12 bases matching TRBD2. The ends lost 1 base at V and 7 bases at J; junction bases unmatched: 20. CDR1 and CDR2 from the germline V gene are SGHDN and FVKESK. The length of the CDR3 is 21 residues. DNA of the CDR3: TGTGCCAGCAGCCAAGGAATAGTCATCGCGTGGCTAGCGGGAGGGTTTAATGAGCAGTTCTTC. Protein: CASSQGIVIAWLAGGFNEQFF.

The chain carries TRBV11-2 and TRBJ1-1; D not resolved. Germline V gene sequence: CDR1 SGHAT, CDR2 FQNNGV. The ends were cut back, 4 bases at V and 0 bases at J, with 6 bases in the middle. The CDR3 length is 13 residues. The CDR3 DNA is TGTGCCAGCAGCTCAACAGTGAACACTGAAGCTTTCTTT. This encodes CASSSTVNTEAFF.

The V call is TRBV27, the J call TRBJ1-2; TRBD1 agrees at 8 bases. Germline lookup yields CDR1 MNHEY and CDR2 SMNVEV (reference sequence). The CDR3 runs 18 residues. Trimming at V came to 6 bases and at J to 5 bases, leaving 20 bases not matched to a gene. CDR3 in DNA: TGTGCCAGCAGCCTAACAGGGGGGAACCTCAATTATGGATATGGCTACACCTTC. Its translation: CASSLTGGNLNYGYGYTF.

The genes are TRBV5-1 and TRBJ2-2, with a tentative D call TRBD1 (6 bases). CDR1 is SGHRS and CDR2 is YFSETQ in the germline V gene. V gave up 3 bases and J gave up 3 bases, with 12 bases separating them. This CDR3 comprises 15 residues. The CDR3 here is CASSYPGVDTGELFF. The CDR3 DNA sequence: TGCGCCAGCAGCTACCCAGGGGTTGACACCGGGGAGCTGTTTTTT.

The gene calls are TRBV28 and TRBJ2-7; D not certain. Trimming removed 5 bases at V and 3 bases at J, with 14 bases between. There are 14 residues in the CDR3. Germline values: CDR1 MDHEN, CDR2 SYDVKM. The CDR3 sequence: CASSPNPRLYEQYF. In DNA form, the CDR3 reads TGTGCCAGCAGTCCAAACCCTAGGCTCTACGAGCAGTACTTC.